What follows are 26 T cell receptor beta chains derived from one specimen sequenced in a study of blood T cell repertoires in COVID-19. Sequenced by immunoSEQ multiplex PCR; TCRdb stores in-frame clones only, minus some. The sample has 250,000 to 350,000 clones, roughly 88% seen once; the top ten hold around 1%. The sequenced sample was PBMCs or T cells enriched from blood (not recorded which). These receptors were obtained from a woman aged 25 to 39 who had recovered from COVID-19.

A single count supports this clone. This chain connects TRBV28 to TRBJ1-6; 8 nucleotides match TRBD1. The CDR3 spans 20 residues. The ends lost 1 base at V and 0 bases at J; junction bases unmatched: 11. CDR1 MDHEN and CDR2 SYDVKM come from the germline V gene. The CDR3 DNA reads as TGTGCCAGCAGTTTATTTGGAGGGGGGACAGGAACCTCCTATAATTCACCCCTCCACTTT. This gives the protein CASSLFGGGTGTSYNSPLHF. Using reference TRBV28 and TRBJ1-6 for the parts outside the CDR3, the full variable domain is DVKVTQSSRYLVKRTGEKVFLECVQDMDHENMFWYRQDPGLGLRLIYFSYDVKMKEKGDIPEGYSVSREKKERFSLILESASTNQTSMYLCASSLFGGGTGTSYNSPLHFGNGTRLTVT.

The V call is TRBV27, the J call TRBJ2-7, with 7 bases lining up with TRBD1. Unmatched junction bases numbered 7, after V lost 6 bases and J lost 2 bases. This CDR3 contains 14 residues. Germline CDR1 and CDR2: MNHEY and SMNVEV (reference sequence). DNA for the CDR3: TGTGCCAGCAGCGACCTGGGACAGCCCTACGAGCAGTACTTC. Its translation is CASSDLGQPYEQYF.

This clone was counted only a few times. The chain combines TRBV30 with TRBJ1-2; 7 bases line up with TRBD1. The CDR3 runs to 13 residues. CDR1 and CDR2 from the germline V gene are GTSNPN and SVGIG (reference sequence). V shed 8 bases and J 4 bases; nucleotides not matched to a gene: 10. CDR3: CARARDSSYGYTF. CDR3 in DNA: TGTGCCCGCGCCAGGGACAGTTCCTATGGCTACACCTTC.

The genes are TRBV9 and TRBJ2-7, with a tentative D call TRBD1 (8 bases). Looked up from germline, CDR1 is SGDLS and CDR2 is YYNGEE. The V end was cut by 4 bases, the J end by 1 base, with 27 bases between. The CDR3 loop spans 19 amino acids. The CDR3 nucleotides read TGTGCCAGCAGCCCCCCCCGGGGGGCCCCGGGACAGGAATCCTACGAGCAGTACTTC. Its translation: CASSPPRGAPGQESYEQYF.

J is TRBJ2-1 and V is TRBV14; 11 positions match TRBD2. Per the germline V gene, CDR1 is SGHDN and CDR2 is FVKESK. V lost 3 bases to trimming and J lost 10 bases; unmatched junction nucleotides: 14. The CDR3 spans 17 residues. Here the CDR3 reads CASSHGTSGSHLREQFF. Written as DNA, the CDR3 is TGTGCCAGCAGCCACGGAACTAGCGGGAGCCACTTGCGAGAGCAGTTCTTC.

V is TRBV2 and J is TRBJ1-1; D is perhaps TRBD1 (6 bases). The length of the CDR3 is 16 residues. V was clipped by 7 bases and J by 1 base, with 19 bases between them. Germline lookup yields CDR1 SNHLY and CDR2 FYNNEI. The CDR3 spells CASKAEQGRRNTEAFF. The CDR3 bases are TGTGCCAGCAAGGCCGAGCAGGGGAGAAGGAACACTGAAGCTTTCTTT.

This chain connects TRBV28 to TRBJ1-3, with D maybe TRBD1 (5 bases). The germline V gene encodes CDR1 MDHEN and CDR2 SYDVKM. The ends were cut back, 7 bases at V and 2 bases at J, with 15 bases in the middle. CDR3 length equals 15 residues. For the CDR3, the DNA is TGTGCCAGCAATAGTCCGCGGGGGGCTGGAAACACCATATATTTT. Its protein is CASNSPRGAGNTIYF.

The CDR3 coding sequence is TGTGCCATCAGTGGAGGGGGGGATGGCTACACCTTC. Amino acid sequence: CAISGGGDGYTF. This chain connects TRBV10-3 to TRBJ1-2; D is perhaps TRBD1 (6 bases). Germline CDR1 and CDR2: ENHRY and SYGVKD. Trimming shortened V by 4 bases and J by 6 bases, and 9 bases separated the two germline ends. This CDR3 region has 12 residues.

CDR3 loop: CASSQTLLAGPPDTQYF. CDR3 bases: TGTGCCAGCAGCCAAACCCTCCTAGCGGGGCCCCCAGATACGCAGTATTTT. The rearrangement joins TRBV3-1 (or the pseudogene TRBV3-2) to TRBJ2-3; 9 bases fit TRBD2. V shed 2 bases and J 4 bases; nucleotides not matched to a gene: 10. The CDR3 sequence is 17 residues long. Germline lookup yields CDR1 LGHDT and CDR2 YNNKEL (reference sequence).

The chain has TRBV7-6 and TRBJ2-5, with 8 bases identical to TRBD1. The CDR3 has 15 residues. Germline lookup yields CDR1 SGHVS and CDR2 FNYEAQ. V dropped 3 bases and J dropped 3; count of bases not matched to a gene: 6. Here the CDR3 reads CASSFSAGGEETQYF. The CDR3 bases are TGTGCCAGCAGCTTCTCAGCAGGGGGCGAAGAGACCCAGTACTTC.

The chain has TRBV10-1 and TRBJ1-2, with TRBD1 matching over 9 bases. The germline CDR1 and CDR2 sequences are WNHNN and SYGVQD (reference sequence). CDR3 size: 16 residues. After removal of 3 bases from V and 3 bases from J, the junction contained 8 bases not matched to a gene. The CDR3 loop reads CASSDTGGYEDYGYTF. The CDR3 nucleotides read TGCGCCAGCAGTGACACAGGGGGCTACGAGGACTATGGCTACACCTTC.

This chain joins TRBV19 and TRBJ2-3; TRBD2 aligns across 7 bases. The CDR3 runs 16 residues. The germline CDR1 and CDR2 sequences are LNHDA and SQIVND (reference sequence). V lost 7 bases to trimming and J lost 0 bases; unmatched junction nucleotides: 10. The CDR3 here is CASKIMGAGSTDTQYF. CDR3 in DNA: TGTGCCAGTAAAATAATGGGAGCGGGGAGCACAGATACGCAGTATTTT. The variable domain in full, completed from reference TRBV19 and TRBJ2-3, reads DGGITQSPKYLFRKEGQNVTLSCEQNLNHDAMYWYRQDPGQGLRLIYYSQIVNDFQKGDIAEGYSVSREKKESFPLTVTSAQKNPTAFYLCASKIMGAGSTDTQYFGPGTRLTVL.

This clone appeared a single time. The genes are TRBV23-1 and TRBJ2-4; 8 bases fit TRBD2. TRBV23-1 carries the ORF label, with uncertain function. This CDR3 comprises 16 residues. After removal of 8 bases from V and 0 bases from J, the junction contained 9 bases not matched to a gene. The CDR3: CASLRGGALAKNIQYF. CDR3 DNA sequence: TGCGCCAGCCTTCGGGGGGGGGCATTAGCCAAAAACATTCAGTACTTC.

The V and J genes are TRBV11-2 and TRBJ2-5, with TRBD2 as a possible D gene (6 bases). Trimming shortened V by 7 bases and J by 4 bases, and 13 bases separated the two germline ends. This CDR3 comprises 13 residues. CDR1 and CDR2 from the germline V gene are SGHAT and FQNNGV. This CDR3 is CASMGVGRETQYF. The DNA of the CDR3 is TGTGCCAGCATGGGGGTCGGGAGAGAGACCCAGTACTTC.

This clone was observed a single time. V gene TRBV11-2 combines with J gene TRBJ1-2, with D perhaps matching TRBD1 (6 bases). Germline CDR1 reads SGHAT; CDR2 reads FQNNGV. Trimming shortened V by 5 bases and J by 4 bases, and 14 bases separated the two germline ends. The CDR3 runs 14 residues. CDR3 amino acids: CASSPGGLAYGYTF. CDR3 DNA sequence: TGTGCCAGCAGCCCGGGGGGGCTGGCCTATGGCTACACCTTC.

J is TRBJ2-5 and V is TRBV4-1; D call uncertain. Germline CDR1 MGHRA, CDR2 YSYEKL. V gave up 1 base and J gave up 1 base, with 7 bases separating them. The CDR3 length is 14 residues. The CDR3 sequence is CASSQAMRQETQYF. Written as DNA, the CDR3 is TGCGCCAGCAGCCAAGCGATGCGCCAAGAGACCCAGTACTTC.

This chain joins TRBV15 and TRBJ2-1; 9 bases agree with TRBD2. J lost 4 bases, V lost 1 base, and 8 bases had no gene match. From germline, CDR1 is LNHNV and CDR2 YYDKDF (reference sequence). The CDR3 length is 17 residues. The CDR3 region has the DNA TGTGCCACCAGCAGAGGGGGAAGCGGGAGGCCTTACAATGAGCAGTTCTTC. It encodes CATSRGGSGRPYNEQFF.

The V and J genes are TRBV6-4 and TRBJ1-6; 9 nucleotides match TRBD1. The CDR3 is 13 residues long. V shed 5 bases and J 9 bases; nucleotides not matched to a gene: 2. CDR1 is MRHNA, CDR2 SNTAGT, per germline. Here the CDR3 reads CASSPGQGSPLHF. DNA of the CDR3: TGTGCCAGCAGTCCGGGACAGGGTTCACCCCTCCACTTT.

This clone was observed a single time. V usage is TRBV19 and J usage is TRBJ2-7; D is perhaps TRBD2 (5 bases). V was pared by 4 bases and J by 2 bases, with 15 bases between. This CDR3 contains 15 residues. Germline V gives CDR1 LNHDA, CDR2 SQIVND (reference sequence). This CDR3 is CASSTPTGITYEQYF. The CDR3 nucleotides read TGTGCCAGTAGTACGCCGACCGGGATAACCTACGAGCAGTACTTC.

The chain recombines TRBV9 with TRBJ2-3; no definite D call. Germline V gene sequence: CDR1 SGDLS, CDR2 YYNGEE. This CDR3 is built from 13 residues. Trimming left V 0 bases short and J 6 bases short, with 8 bases between. For the CDR3, the DNA is TGTGCCAGCAGCGTAGGGATGCGGGATACGCAGTATTTT. Translating gives CASSVGMRDTQYF.

V gene TRBV12-3 or TRBV12-4 combines with J gene TRBJ2-7; 10 nucleotides line up with TRBD1. V gave up 8 bases and J gave up 4 bases; unmatched junction bases: 2. CDR3 size: 12 residues. CDR3 in amino acids: CASRDRGYEQYF. The DNA for the CDR3 is TGTGCCAGCCGGGACAGGGGTTACGAGCAGTACTTC.

The chain carries TRBV27 and TRBJ2-2; a possible D gene is TRBD2 (6 bases). The V end lost 7 bases, the J end lost 3 bases, and 18 bases lay between the germline ends. The CDR3 is 16 amino acids. From germline, CDR1 is MNHEY and CDR2 SMNVEV (reference sequence). The CDR3 region has the DNA TGTGCCAGCAAAAAGGGAGGCCTCGGGTACACCGGGGAGCTGTTTTTT. It codes for CASKKGGLGYTGELFF.

The gene calls are TRBV28 and TRBJ1-2; D uncertain. Trimming removed 6 bases at V and 1 base at J, with 6 bases between. This CDR3 has 12 amino acids. Germline assignment: CDR1 MDHEN and CDR2 SYDVKM. As DNA, the CDR3 is TGTGCCAGCAGCCTCAGTAACTATGGCTACACCTTC. Its protein is CASSLSNYGYTF.

A single count supports this clone. This chain uses TRBV5-1 with TRBJ1-5; a possible D gene is TRBD1 (5 bases). This CDR3 has 14 amino acids. Trimming took 5 bases from V and 7 from J, leaving 16 bases between them. Germline V gene data show CDR1 as SGHRS and CDR2 as YFSETQ. The CDR3 bases are TGCGCCAGCAGTTCAGGGACGGAGGGGCAGCCCCAGCATTTT. Protein sequence: CASSSGTEGQPQHF.

The chain uses TRBV19 and TRBJ1-5; the D gene is possibly TRBD1 (5 bases). Germline V CDR1 and CDR2: LNHDA, SQIVND (reference sequence). The CDR3 runs to 13 residues. Trimming took off 8 bases at V and 3 bases at J, with 11 bases between the two ends. CDR3 in amino acids: CASCRDYNQPQHF. Here the CDR3 DNA reads TGTGCCAGTTGCAGGGATTACAATCAGCCCCAGCATTTT. The full variable domain, completed using reference TRBV19 and TRBJ1-5, is DGGITQSPKYLFRKEGQNVTLSCEQNLNHDAMYWYRQDPGQGLRLIYYSQIVNDFQKGDIAEGYSVSREKKESFPLTVTSAQKNPTAFYLCASCRDYNQPQHFGDGTRLSIL.

This clone was recorded once. The V gene is TRBV10-1, the J gene TRBJ2-5; TRBD2 might be the D (5 bases). The germline gives CDR1 WNHNN, CDR2 SYGVQD (reference sequence). With 4 bases removed from V and 5 bases from J, the gap between germline ends came to 11 bases. The CDR3 covers 13 residues. The CDR3 sequence: CASSGGPRETQYF. CDR3 nucleotides: TGCGCCAGCAGTGGAGGGCCCCGGGAGACCCAGTACTTC.